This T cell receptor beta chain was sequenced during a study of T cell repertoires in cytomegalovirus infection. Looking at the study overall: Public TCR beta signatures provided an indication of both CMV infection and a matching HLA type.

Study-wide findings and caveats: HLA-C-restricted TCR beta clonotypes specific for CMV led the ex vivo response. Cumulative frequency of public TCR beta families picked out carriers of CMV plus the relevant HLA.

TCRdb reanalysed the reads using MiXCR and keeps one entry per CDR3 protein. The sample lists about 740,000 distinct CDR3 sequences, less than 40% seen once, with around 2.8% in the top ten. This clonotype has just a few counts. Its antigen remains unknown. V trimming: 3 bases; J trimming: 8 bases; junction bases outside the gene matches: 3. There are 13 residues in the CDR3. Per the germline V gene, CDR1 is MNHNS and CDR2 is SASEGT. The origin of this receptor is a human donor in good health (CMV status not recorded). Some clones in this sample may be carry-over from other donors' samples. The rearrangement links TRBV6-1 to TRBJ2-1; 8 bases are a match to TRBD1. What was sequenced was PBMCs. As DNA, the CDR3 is TGTGCCAGCAGTGAGGGCAGGGGGCATGAGCAGTTCTTC. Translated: CASSEGRGHEQFF.